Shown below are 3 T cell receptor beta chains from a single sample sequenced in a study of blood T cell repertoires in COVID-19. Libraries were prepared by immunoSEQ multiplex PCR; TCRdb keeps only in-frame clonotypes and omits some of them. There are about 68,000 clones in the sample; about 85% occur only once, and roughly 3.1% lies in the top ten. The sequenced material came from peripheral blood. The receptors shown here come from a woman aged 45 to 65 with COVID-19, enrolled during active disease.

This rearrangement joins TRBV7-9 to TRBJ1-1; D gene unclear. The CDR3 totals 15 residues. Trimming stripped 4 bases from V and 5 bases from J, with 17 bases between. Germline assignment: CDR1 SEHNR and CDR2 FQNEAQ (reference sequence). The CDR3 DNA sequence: TGTGCCAGCAGCTCCCGGAGGAGTTTCAAGACTGAAGCTTTCTTT. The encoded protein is CASSSRRSFKTEAFF.

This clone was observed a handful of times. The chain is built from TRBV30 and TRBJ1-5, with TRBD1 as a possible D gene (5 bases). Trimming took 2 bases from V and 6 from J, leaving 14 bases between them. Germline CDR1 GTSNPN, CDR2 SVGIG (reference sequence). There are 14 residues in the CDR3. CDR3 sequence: CAWSNRPPGQPQHF. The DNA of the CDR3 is TGTGCCTGGAGTAACAGGCCTCCGGGTCAGCCCCAGCATTTT.

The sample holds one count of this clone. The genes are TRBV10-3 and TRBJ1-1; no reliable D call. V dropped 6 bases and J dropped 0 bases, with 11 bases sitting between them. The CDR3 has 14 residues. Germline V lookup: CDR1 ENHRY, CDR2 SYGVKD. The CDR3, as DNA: TGTGCCATCAGCACGGGGAGGATGAACACTGAAGCTTTCTTT. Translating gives CAISTGRMNTEAFF.